Each of the 11 T cell receptor beta chains below was sequenced from the same sample in a study of low-dose radiotherapy and immunotherapy resistance in tumors. Time point reported: before trial treatment. Priming of first-strand cDNA relied on TRAV- and TRBV-specific primers (covering alpha and beta chains). Using a constant-region primer together with a V-primer adapter, TCRs were subjected to about 18 PCR cycles of amplification. One entry per CDR3 protein, called by TCRdb with MiXCR from the reads. The sample includes more than 50,000 distinct CDR3 sequences, 25% of them seen just once. The sequenced sample was PBMCs, obtained before treatment. Every receptor here comes from a male donor with prostate cancer.

This clonotype showed up many times. The J gene is TRBJ2-7, the V gene TRBV28; D remains unclear. Germline V gene sequence: CDR1 MDHEN, CDR2 SYDVKM. Trimming removed 2 bases from V and 7 bases from J, with 12 bases in between. The CDR3 runs 13 residues. As DNA, the CDR3 is TGTGCCAGCAGTTTAGGATCGATTGGGGAGCAGTACTTC. It specifies CASSLGSIGEQYF.

This clonotype was counted ten times or more. The rearrangement joins TRBV6-1 to TRBJ1-6; TRBD1 might be the D (6 bases). The CDR3 has 16 residues. Per germline, CDR1 MNHNS and CDR2 SASEGT. V lost 7 bases and J 6 bases, leaving 19 bases between the germline ends. The CDR3 DNA reads as TGTGCCAGCACTTCGGGAGGAGGGGGTCGTAATTCACCCCTCCACTTT. Translating it yields CASTSGGGGRNSPLHF.

This clonotype has at least ten counts. This chain links TRBV12-3 or TRBV12-4 with TRBJ2-3; 9 bases fit TRBD2. CDR3 size: 16 residues. Losses at the gene ends were 6 bases for V and 1 base for J; bases not matched to a gene: 8. The CDR3 sequence is CASSISSGVRTDTQYF. The CDR3 DNA reads TGTGCCAGCAGCATCTCTAGCGGGGTGCGCACAGATACGCAGTATTTT.

This clonotype has ten or more counts. The V and J genes are TRBV14 and TRBJ2-1; a possible D gene is TRBD1 (5 bases). The V and J ends lost 0 bases and 4 bases respectively, with 13 bases between them. This CDR3 is 16 amino acids long. CDR1 and CDR2 from the germline V gene are SGHDN and FVKESK. The DNA of the CDR3 is TGTGCCAGCAGCCAAGAAACGGCAGGGTGGTACAATGAGCAGTTCTTC. This translates into CASSQETAGWYNEQFF.

This clonotype occurred many times. The CDR3 region is CASSQVGQDLPGNTIYF. The CDR3 coding sequence is TGTGCCAGCAGCCAAGTGGGACAGGATCTTCCTGGAAACACCATATATTTT. This rearrangement joins TRBV14 to TRBJ1-3; 8 positions agree with TRBD1. J gave up 2 bases and V 1 base, and 7 bases lay outside the gene matches. This CDR3 region has 17 residues. Germline CDR1 and CDR2: SGHDN and FVKESK.

This clonotype was detected ten times or more. The chain uses TRBV30 and TRBJ1-1, with 7 bases matching TRBD1. V lost 1 base and J lost 4; bases outside the gene matches: 6. The CDR3 is made up of 14 amino acids. Looked up from germline, CDR1 is GTSNPN and CDR2 is SVGIG (reference sequence). The DNA of the CDR3 is TGTGCCTGGAGTGCCAGGGGGGGTACCACTGAAGCTTTCTTT. Translating it yields CAWSARGGTTEAFF.

CDR3: CSVGFSSGGPQYF. The CDR3 DNA sequence: TGCAGCGTGGGGTTTAGTAGCGGGGGGCCCCAGTACTTC. The gene calls are TRBV29-1 and TRBJ2-5; TRBD2 matches at 10 bases. CDR3 length equals 13 residues. From germline, CDR1 is SQVTM and CDR2 ANQGSEA. Losses at the gene ends were 6 bases for V and 9 bases for J; bases not matched to a gene: 10.

This clonotype was found once. The chain couples TRBV24-1 to TRBJ2-2; a weak D match, TRBD1 (5 bases). This CDR3 is built from 16 residues. CDR1 KGHDR and CDR2 SFDVKD come from the germline V gene. V was clipped by 3 bases and J by 7 bases, with 17 bases between them. The CDR3 DNA is TGTGCCACCAGTGATCCAGGGTTATCGGTCGTCGGGGAGCTGTTTTTT. Protein: CATSDPGLSVVGELFF.

This clonotype has ten or more counts. The J gene is TRBJ2-2, the V gene TRBV7-3; D gene uncertain. The CDR3 extends over 15 amino acids. The germline CDR1 and CDR2 sequences are SGHTA and FQGTGA. Trimming removed 5 bases at V and 0 bases at J, with 10 bases between. CDR3 sequence (DNA): TGTGCCAGCAGCCTTGCACTCGCGAACACCGGGGAGCTGTTTTTT. As protein: CASSLALANTGELFF. The entire variable domain, with the rest obtained from reference TRBV7-3 and TRBJ2-2, is as follows: GAGVSQTPSNKVTEKGKYVELRCDPISGHTALYWYRQSLGQGPEFLIYFQGTGAADDSGLPNDRFFAVRPEGSVSTLKIQRTERGDSAVYLCASSLALANTGELFFGEGSRLTVL.

The chain joins TRBV7-3 to TRBJ2-2; D perhaps matches TRBD2 (5 bases). Deletions cut 5 bases from V and 3 bases from J, with 10 bases between. The CDR3 is made up of 14 amino acids. Germline CDR1 and CDR2: SGHTA and FQGTGA. The CDR3 DNA sequence: TGTGCCAGCAGCAAAGGACTTTACACCGGGGAGCTGTTTTTT. This gives the protein CASSKGLYTGELFF.

V is TRBV3-1 and J is TRBJ2-7; D gene uncertain. CDR1 is LGHDT and CDR2 is YNNKEL in the germline V gene (reference sequence). The V end was cut by 0 bases, the J end by 2 bases, with 8 bases between. The CDR3 sequence is 14 residues long. The CDR3 spells CASSQDMLAYEQYF. CDR3 nucleotides: TGTGCCAGCAGCCAAGATATGCTAGCCTACGAGCAGTACTTC.